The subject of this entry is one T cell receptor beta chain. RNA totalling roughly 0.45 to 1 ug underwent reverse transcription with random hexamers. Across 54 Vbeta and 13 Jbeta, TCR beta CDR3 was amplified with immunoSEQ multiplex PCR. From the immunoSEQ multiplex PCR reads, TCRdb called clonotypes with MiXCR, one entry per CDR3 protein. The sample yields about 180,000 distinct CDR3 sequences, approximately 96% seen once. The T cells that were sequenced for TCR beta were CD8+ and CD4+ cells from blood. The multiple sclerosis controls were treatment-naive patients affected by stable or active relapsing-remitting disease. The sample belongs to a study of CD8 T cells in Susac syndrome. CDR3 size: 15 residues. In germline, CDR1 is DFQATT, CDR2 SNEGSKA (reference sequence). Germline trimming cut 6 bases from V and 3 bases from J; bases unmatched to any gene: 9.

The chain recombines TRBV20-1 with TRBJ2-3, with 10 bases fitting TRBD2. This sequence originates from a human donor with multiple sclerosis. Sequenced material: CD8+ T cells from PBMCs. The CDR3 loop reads CSASKRGGSTDTQYF. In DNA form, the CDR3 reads TGCAGTGCCTCGAAGCGGGGGGGCTCGACAGATACGCAGTATTTT.